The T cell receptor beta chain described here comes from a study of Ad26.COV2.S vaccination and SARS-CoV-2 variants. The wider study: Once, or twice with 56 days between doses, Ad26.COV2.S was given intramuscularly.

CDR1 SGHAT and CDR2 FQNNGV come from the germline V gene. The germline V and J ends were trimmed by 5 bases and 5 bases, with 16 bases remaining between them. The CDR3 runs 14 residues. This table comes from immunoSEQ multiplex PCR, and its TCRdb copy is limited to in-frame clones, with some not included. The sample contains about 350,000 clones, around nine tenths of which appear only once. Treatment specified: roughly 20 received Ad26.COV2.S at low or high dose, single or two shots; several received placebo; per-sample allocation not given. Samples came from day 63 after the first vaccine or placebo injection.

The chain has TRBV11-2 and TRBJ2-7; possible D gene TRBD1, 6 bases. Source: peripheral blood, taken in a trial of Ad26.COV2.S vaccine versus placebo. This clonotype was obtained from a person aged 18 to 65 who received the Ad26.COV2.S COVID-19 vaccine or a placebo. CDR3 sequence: CASSRNRDLHEQYF. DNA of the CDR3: TGTGCCAGCAGCCGGAACAGGGACCTCCACGAGCAGTACTTC.